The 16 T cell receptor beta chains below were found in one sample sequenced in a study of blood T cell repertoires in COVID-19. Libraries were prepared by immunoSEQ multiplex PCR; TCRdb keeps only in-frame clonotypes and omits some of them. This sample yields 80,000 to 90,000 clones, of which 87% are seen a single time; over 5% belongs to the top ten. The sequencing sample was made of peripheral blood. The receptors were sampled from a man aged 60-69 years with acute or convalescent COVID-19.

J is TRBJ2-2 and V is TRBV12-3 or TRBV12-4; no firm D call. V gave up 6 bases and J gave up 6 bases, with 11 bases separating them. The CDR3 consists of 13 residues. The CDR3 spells CASSVTAAGELFF. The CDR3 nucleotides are TGTGCCAGCAGCGTAACAGCAGCCGGGGAGCTGTTTTTT.

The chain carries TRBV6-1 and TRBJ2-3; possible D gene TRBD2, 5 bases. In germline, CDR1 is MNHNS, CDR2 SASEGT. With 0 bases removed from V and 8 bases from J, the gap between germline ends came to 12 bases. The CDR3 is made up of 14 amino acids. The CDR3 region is CASSEAPLVGTQYF. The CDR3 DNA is TGTGCCAGCAGTGAAGCTCCACTAGTGGGTACGCAGTATTTT.

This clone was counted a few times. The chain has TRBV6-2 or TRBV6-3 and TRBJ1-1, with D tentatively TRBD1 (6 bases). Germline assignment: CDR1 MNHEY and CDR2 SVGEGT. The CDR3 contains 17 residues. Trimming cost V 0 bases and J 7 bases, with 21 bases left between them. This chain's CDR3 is CASSYSKLPAKDSEAFF. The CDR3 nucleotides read TGTGCCAGCAGTTACTCGAAGCTCCCCGCCAAGGACAGTGAAGCTTTCTTT.

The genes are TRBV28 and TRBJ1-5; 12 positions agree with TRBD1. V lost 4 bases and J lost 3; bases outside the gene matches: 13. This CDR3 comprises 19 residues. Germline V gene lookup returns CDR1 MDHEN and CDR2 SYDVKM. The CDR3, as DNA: TGTGCCAGCAGTTCCGTGGGGGGGACAGGGGGCATTGTCAATCAGCCCCAGCATTTT. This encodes CASSSVGGTGGIVNQPQHF.

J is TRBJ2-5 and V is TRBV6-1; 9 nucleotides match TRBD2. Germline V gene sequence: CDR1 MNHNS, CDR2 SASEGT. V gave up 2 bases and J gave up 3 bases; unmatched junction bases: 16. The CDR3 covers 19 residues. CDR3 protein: CASSEFRDSGGPGEETQYF. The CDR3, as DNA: TGTGCCAGCAGTGAATTTCGGGATAGCGGGGGACCAGGAGAAGAGACCCAGTACTTC.

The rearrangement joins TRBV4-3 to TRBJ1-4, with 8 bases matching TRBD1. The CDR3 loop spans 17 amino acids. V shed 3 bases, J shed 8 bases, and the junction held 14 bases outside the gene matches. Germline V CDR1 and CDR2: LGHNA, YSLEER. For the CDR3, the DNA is TGCGCCAGCAGCCAGATAAAAAGGGGACAGGTTGGAGAAAAACTGTTTTTT. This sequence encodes CASSQIKRGQVGEKLFF.

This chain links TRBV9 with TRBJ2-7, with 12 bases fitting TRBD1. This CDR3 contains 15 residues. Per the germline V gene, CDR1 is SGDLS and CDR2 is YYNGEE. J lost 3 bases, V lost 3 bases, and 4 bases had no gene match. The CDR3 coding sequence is TGTGCCAGCAGCGCCGGGACAGGGGGCGTCTACGAGCAGTACTTC. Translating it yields CASSAGTGGVYEQYF. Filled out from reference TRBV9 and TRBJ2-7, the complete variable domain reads DSGVTQTPKHLITATGQRVTLRCSPRSGDLSVYWYQQSLDQGLQFLIQYYNGEERAKGNILERFSAQQFPDLHSELNLSSLELGDSALYFCASSAGTGGVYEQYFGPGTRLTVT.

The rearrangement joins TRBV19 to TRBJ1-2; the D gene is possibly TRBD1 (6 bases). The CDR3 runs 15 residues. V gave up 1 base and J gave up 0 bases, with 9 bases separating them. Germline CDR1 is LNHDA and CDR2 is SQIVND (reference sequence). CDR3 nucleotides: TGTGCCAGTAGTATAGGGACAGAGGCTAACTATGGCTACACCTTC. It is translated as CASSIGTEANYGYTF.

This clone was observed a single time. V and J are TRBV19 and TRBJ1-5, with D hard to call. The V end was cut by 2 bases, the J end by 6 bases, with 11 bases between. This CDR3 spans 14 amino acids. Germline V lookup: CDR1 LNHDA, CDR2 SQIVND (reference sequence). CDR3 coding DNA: TGTGCCAGTAGTATATCCTCTAGTCCTCAGCCCCAGCATTTT. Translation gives CASSISSSPQPQHF.

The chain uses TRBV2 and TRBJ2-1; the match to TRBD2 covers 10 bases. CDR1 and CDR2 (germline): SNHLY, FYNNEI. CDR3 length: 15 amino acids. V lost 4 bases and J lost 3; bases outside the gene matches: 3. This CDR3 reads CASSATSGVYNEQFF. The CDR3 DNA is TGTGCCAGCAGTGCCACTAGCGGGGTCTACAATGAGCAGTTCTTC.

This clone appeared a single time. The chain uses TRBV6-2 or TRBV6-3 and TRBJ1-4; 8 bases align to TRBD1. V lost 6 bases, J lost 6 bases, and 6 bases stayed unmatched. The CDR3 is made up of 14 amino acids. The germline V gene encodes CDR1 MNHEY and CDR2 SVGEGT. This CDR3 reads CASSEQGVDEKLFF. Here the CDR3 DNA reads TGTGCCAGCAGCGAACAGGGGGTTGATGAAAAACTGTTTTTT.

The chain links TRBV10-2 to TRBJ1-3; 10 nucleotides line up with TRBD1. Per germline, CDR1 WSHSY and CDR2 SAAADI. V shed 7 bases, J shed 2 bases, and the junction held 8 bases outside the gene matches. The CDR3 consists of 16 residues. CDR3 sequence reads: CASKGAGTGAGNTIYF. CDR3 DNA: TGCGCCAGCAAAGGAGCCGGGACAGGGGCTGGAAACACCATATATTTT.

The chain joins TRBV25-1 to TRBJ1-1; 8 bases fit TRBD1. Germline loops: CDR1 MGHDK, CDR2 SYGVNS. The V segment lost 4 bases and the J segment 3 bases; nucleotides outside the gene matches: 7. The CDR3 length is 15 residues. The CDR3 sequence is CASSAGGAWDTEAFF. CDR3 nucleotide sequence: TGTGCCAGCAGTGCAGGGGGCGCTTGGGACACTGAAGCTTTCTTT.

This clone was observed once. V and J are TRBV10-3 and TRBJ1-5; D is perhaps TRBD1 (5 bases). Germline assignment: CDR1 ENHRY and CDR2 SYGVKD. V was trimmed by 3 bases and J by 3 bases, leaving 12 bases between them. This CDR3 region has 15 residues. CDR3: CAISEPDTLNQPQHF. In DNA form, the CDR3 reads TGTGCCATCAGTGAACCGGACACTCTCAATCAGCCCCAGCATTTT.

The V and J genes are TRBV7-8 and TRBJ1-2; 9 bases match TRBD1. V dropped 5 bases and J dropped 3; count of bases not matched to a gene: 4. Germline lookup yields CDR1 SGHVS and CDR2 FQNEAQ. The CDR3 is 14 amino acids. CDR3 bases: TGTGCCAGCAGCAACCGGGACAGGGACTATGGCTACACCTTC. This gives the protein CASSNRDRDYGYTF.

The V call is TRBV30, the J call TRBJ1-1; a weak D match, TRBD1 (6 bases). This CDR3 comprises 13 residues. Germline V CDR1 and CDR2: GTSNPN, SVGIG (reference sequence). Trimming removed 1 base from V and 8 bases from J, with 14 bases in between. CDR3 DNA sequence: TGTGCCTGGAGTGCCGACAGGCTTTGGGAAGCTTTCTTT. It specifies CAWSADRLWEAFF.